Listed below are T cell receptor beta chains from one sample, sequenced in a study of monozygotic twins with inflammatory bowel disease. Following a re-call of the 5' RACE reads, TCRdb has one entry per CDR3 protein and lacks DNA. The sample has fewer than 400,000 distinct CDR3 sequences, and its top ten clones hold roughly 5.2%. The sequencing input was blood. The receptors come from a human donor with ulcerative colitis or Crohn's disease, or a healthy co-twin of an affected twin (not recorded which). CDR3s include the opening cysteine and the closing phenylalanine or tryptophan.

j_call	v_call	cdr3_aa
TRBJ2-5	TRBV28	CASSLVGGKKTQYF
TRBJ2-2	TRBV20-1	CSARSWGNTGELFF
TRBJ2-4	TRBV11-2	CASNQGQLAKNIQYF
TRBJ1-5	TRBV19	CASTDRETLLQPQHF
TRBJ2-2	TRBV5-1	CASSLSLVQNTGELFF
TRBJ1-5	TRBV7-3	CASSLFPNQPQHF
TRBJ2-2	TRBV25-1	CASSASLPQAGELFF
TRBJ2-1	TRBV12-3/TRBV12-4	CASLNDRGWGSYNEQFF
TRBJ1-5	TRBV27	CASSAGAAGGNQPQHF
TRBJ1-1	TRBV7-8	CASSSTTGENTEAFF
TRBJ1-6	TRBV28	CASRERRVGSPLHF
TRBJ2-7	TRBV28	CASSLSGLEQYF
TRBJ1-5	TRBV2	CASRQGSSNQPQHF
TRBJ2-2	TRBV3-1	CASSPLSGSSGELFF
TRBJ2-2	TRBV20-1	CSARGAGELFF
TRBJ2-3	TRBV7-9	CASGIPPSRGFTDTQYF